The rows below give T cell receptor beta chains drawn from one sample of a study of blood T cell repertoires in COVID-19. Profiled with immunoSEQ multiplex PCR; TCRdb holds only in-frame clones, not every one. The sample has under 250,000 clones; approximately 91% are singletons. The sample was peripheral blood. These receptor sequences come from a man aged 40-50 years with acute or convalescent COVID-19. The CDR3 runs from the conserved cysteine through the conserved F or W. D genes are given only for firm matches. The listing skips clone size in some rows; elsewhere it reads once, few, many or a size class.

>NA|15|TRBD1|TRBV4-3|TRBJ2-2
TGCGCCAGCAGCCTAGGGACAGGGAACACCGGGGAGCTGTTTTTT
CASSLGTGNTGELFF
>NA|16|NA|TRBV27|TRBJ2-1
TGTGCCAGCAGTTCAACGCCGACTCCGGACAGTAATGAGCAGTTCTTC
CASSSTPTPDSNEQFF
>few|15|NA|TRBV7-8|TRBJ1-1
TGTGCCAGCAGCTCATTAGCTCATAGGGGCACTGAAGCTTTCTTT
CASSSLAHRGTEAFF
>NA|14|TRBD1|TRBV6-5|TRBJ1-6
TGTGCCAGCAGTTCCGGGACAGGGAATTCACCCCTCCACTTT
CASSSGTGNSPLHF
>NA|14|TRBD1|TRBV5-8|TRBJ1-4
TGTGCCAGCCCCCCCGGGACAGGGAATGAAAAACTGTTTTTT
CASPPGTGNEKLFF
>NA|17|NA|TRBV7-3|TRBJ2-2
TGTGCCAGCAGCTTACTCCCTAGCGACGCGAACACCGGGGAGCTGTTTTTT
CASSLLPSDANTGELFF
>once|16|TRBD2|TRBV7-6|TRBJ2-1
TGTGCCAGCAGCTTAGCGCCGAGCGGGACGCACAATGAGCAGTTCTTC
CASSLAPSGTHNEQFF
>NA|14|NA|TRBV11-1|TRBJ2-2
TGTGCCAGCAGCTTAGCGGGAGTGGTCGGGGAGCTGTTTTTT
CASSLAGVVGELFF
>NA|15|TRBD1|TRBV11-3|TRBJ2-2
TGTGCCAGCAGCCCCAGGACAGGAAACACCGGGGAGCTGTTTTTT
CASSPRTGNTGELFF
>once|18|TRBD2|TRBV27|TRBJ2-3
TGTGCCAGCAGCACTGGGTATCGCGGGAGGGCCTGGTACGATACGCAGTATTTT
CASSTGYRGRAWYDTQYF
>NA|16|NA|TRBV9|TRBJ2-5
TGTGCCAGCAGCGAGGGTGGTAGCGTGAACCTGGAGACCCAGTACTTC
CASSEGGSVNLETQYF
>NA|15|TRBD2|TRBV11-2|TRBJ2-5
TGTGCCAGCAGCTCGACTAGCGGGAACGAGAAGACCCAGTACTTC
CASSSTSGNEKTQYF
>NA|15|TRBD2|TRBV7-2|TRBJ2-1
TGTGCCAGCAGCTTATTCGCGGGGGGGCGGAATGAGCAGTTCTTC
CASSLFAGGRNEQFF
>NA|12|NA|TRBV6-4|TRBJ1-3
TGTGCCAGCAGTTATATCGGAAACACCATATATTTT
CASSYIGNTIYF
>NA|12|TRBD2|TRBV10-3|TRBJ2-7
TGTGCCATAGCGGGAGAGACCTACGAGCAGTACTTC
CAIAGETYEQYF
>NA|15|TRBD1|TRBV6-2/TRBV6-3|TRBJ2-7
TGTGCCAGCAGTGCGTGGGACAGGGCACCCTACGAGCAGTACTTC
CASSAWDRAPYEQYF
>NA|15|TRBD1|TRBV6-5|TRBJ2-5
TGTGCCAGCAGTTCCCTGCGGGACAGGGGCGAGACCCAGTACTTC
CASSSLRDRGETQYF
>NA|16|NA|TRBV4-3|TRBJ2-7
TGCGCCAGCAGCCAAGGCCATGGGGGGGCTGGATACGAGCAGTACTTC
CASSQGHGGAGYEQYF
>NA|17|TRBD1|TRBV5-5|TRBJ2-2
TGTGCCAGCAGCGACCGCGGGACAGGGCTTTTGGCCGGGGAGCTGTTTTTT
CASSDRGTGLLAGELFF
>NA|17|TRBD2|TRBV5-4|TRBJ2-5
TGTGCCAGCAGCCGGGGGGGCCCGCAGAAGAACCAAGAGACCCAGTACTTC
CASSRGGPQKNQETQYF
>NA|19|TRBD1|TRBV30|TRBJ2-6
TGTGCCTGGAATCCGATCTGGGCAGGGGGAAGCTCTGGGGCCAACGTCCTGACTTTC
CAWNPIWAGGSSGANVLTF
>NA|18|TRBD2|TRBV3-1/TRBV3-2|TRBJ2-6
TGTGCCAGCAGCCAGAGGCTAGCGGGGCCCTCTGGGGCCAACGTCCTGACTTTC
CASSQRLAGPSGANVLTF
>NA|16|NA|TRBV3-1/TRBV3-2|TRBJ1-3
TGTGCCAGCAGTCCCCAAGCGGGCACCGCTGGAAACACCATATATTTT
CASSPQAGTAGNTIYF
>NA|11|NA|TRBV30|TRBJ1-2
TGTGCCTCTACAGGGCCCGATGGCTACACCTTC
CASTGPDGYTF
>NA|15|NA|TRBV11-2|TRBJ2-5
TGTGCCAGCAGCCAGTGGACTGCTTACCAAGAGACCCAGTACTTC
CASSQWTAYQETQYF
>NA|17|NA|TRBV6-2/TRBV6-3|TRBJ1-1
TGTGCCAGCAGTTCGGTATGGCAGACTGCTATGAACACTGAAGCTTTCTTT
CASSSVWQTAMNTEAFF
>NA|14|TRBD1|TRBV19|TRBJ2-2
TGTGCCAGCAGGGGGAAGGGTGGCACCGGGGAGCTGTTTTTT
CASRGKGGTGELFF
>NA|14|NA|TRBV7-2|TRBJ2-5
TGTGCCAGCAGCTTACCTAGTCTACAAGAGACCCAGTACTTC
CASSLPSLQETQYF
>NA|15|TRBD2|TRBV3-1/TRBV3-2|TRBJ2-3
TGTGCCAGCAGCCCGGGACTAGCGGGGCTCAATACGCAGTATTTT
CASSPGLAGLNTQYF
>NA|15|NA|TRBV11-3|TRBJ2-1
TGTGCCAGCAGCTTAGATTTTGCGGGGTCCAATGAGCAGTTCTTC
CASSLDFAGSNEQFF
>many|15|NA|TRBV27|TRBJ1-6
TGTGCCAGCAGTCTCCGGGACTCCCGGGGGTCACCCCTCCACTTT
CASSLRDSRGSPLHF
>NA|15|NA|TRBV5-5|TRBJ2-6
TGTGCCAGCAGTTTGACAGGCCCTGGGGCCAACGTCCTGACTTTC
CASSLTGPGANVLTF
>NA|19|TRBD2|TRBV3-1/TRBV3-2|TRBJ2-7
TGTGCCAGCAGCCACGCCGCCAGACGCCTAGCGGCCTTAGGATCCGAGCAGTACTTC
CASSHAARRLAALGSEQYF
>NA|15|TRBD2|TRBV6-2/TRBV6-3|TRBJ2-2
TGTGCCAGCAGTTATAGCGGGGGCGTCACCGGGGAGCTGTTTTTT
CASSYSGGVTGELFF
>NA|16|TRBD2|TRBV27|TRBJ2-1
TGTGCCAGCAGTTTATATATAGCGGGATTGAATAATGAGCAGTTCTTC
CASSLYIAGLNNEQFF
>few|14|NA|TRBV30|TRBJ1-5
TGTGCCTGGAGTCCGGGGAGGGGAAATCAGCCCCAGCATTTT
CAWSPGRGNQPQHF
>once|15|TRBD2|TRBV29-1|TRBJ2-2
TGCAGCGTAGAAACGGGACTAGTGTTGCCCGGGGAGCTGTTTTTT
CSVETGLVLPGELFF
>NA|18|NA|TRBV11-2|TRBJ2-4
TGTGCCAGCAGCTCCCTCCGGGTGGGGCTAGAAGCCAAAAACATTCAGTACTTC
CASSSLRVGLEAKNIQYF
>NA|15|TRBD1|TRBV6-5|TRBJ2-5
TGTGCCAGCAGTATACTACAGGGGGCGCGGGAGACCCAGTACTTC
CASSILQGARETQYF
>NA|12|NA|TRBV29-1|TRBJ1-1
TGCAGTGCGGGACTTCGTTATTATGAAGCTTTCTTT
CSAGLRYYEAFF
>NA|15|TRBD1|TRBV4-2|TRBJ1-1
TGTGCCAGCAGCCAAGATTGGGGACAGCTACCGGGGGCTTTCTTT
CASSQDWGQLPGAFF
>once|13|NA|TRBV30|TRBJ2-7
TGTGCCTGGAGTAGGGGGACGATCGGGGAGCAGTACTTC
CAWSRGTIGEQYF
>NA|13|TRBD1|TRBV5-4|TRBJ1-1
TGTGCCAGCAAGGACAGGACCCACACTGAAGCTTTCTTT
CASKDRTHTEAFF
>NA|15|NA|TRBV13|TRBJ1-1
TGTGCCAGCAGCTTAGAGGCAGGGCTGAACACTGAAGCTTTCTTT
CASSLEAGLNTEAFF
>NA|20|TRBD2|TRBV19|TRBJ2-1
TGTGCCAGTAGCTACATATTGGAGGTAGCGGGGGGGCATCCCTACAATGAGCAGTTCTTC
CASSYILEVAGGHPYNEQFF
>few|14|NA|TRBV19|TRBJ1-1
TGTGCCAGTCGGTCAGGTTTGGGGAACACTGAAGCTTTCTTT
CASRSGLGNTEAFF
>NA|16|NA|TRBV19|TRBJ1-5
TGTGCCAGTAGTATAGTGCGGACTCAAAGCAATCAGCCCCAGCATTTT
CASSIVRTQSNQPQHF